This TCR beta chain was identified in a study of T-cell memory formation after mild COVID-19. Study-level findings and limits: CD4+ contracting clones were mainly CM and EM; CD8+ ones, EMRA.

Trimming left V 4 bases short and J 3 bases short, with 17 bases between. CDR3 size: 16 residues. Germline loops: CDR1 SGHTA, CDR2 FQGNSA. This clonotype was seen repeatedly, ten times or more. Its target is not known. Using its own MiXCR run on the 5' RACE reads, TCRdb lists one record per CDR3 protein. The sample has about 49,000 distinct CDR3 sequences; 25% to 35% are singletons. The sample was PBMCs or a T cell subset sorted from them (not recorded which). The sequence was collected from a man between 18 and 35 years old who had mild COVID-19 (a few samples of this study predate the infection). Cell type and time point are not known. The chain joins TRBV7-2 to TRBJ2-3, with D maybe TRBD1 (7 bases). The CDR3 bases are TGTGCCAGCAGCTCGCCCAGGGGGGCTCGGACAGATACGCAGTATTTT. This sequence encodes CASSSPRGARTDTQYF.